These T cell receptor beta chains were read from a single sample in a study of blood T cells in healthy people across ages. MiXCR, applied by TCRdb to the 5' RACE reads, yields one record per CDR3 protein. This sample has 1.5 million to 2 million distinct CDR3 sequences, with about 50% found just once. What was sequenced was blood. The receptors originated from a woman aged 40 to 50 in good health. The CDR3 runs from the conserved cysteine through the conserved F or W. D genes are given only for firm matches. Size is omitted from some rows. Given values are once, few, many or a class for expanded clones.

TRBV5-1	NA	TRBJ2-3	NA	CASSLETVFGTDTQYF	TGCGCCAGCAGCTTGGAGACAGTCTTCGGCACAGATACGCAGTATTTT
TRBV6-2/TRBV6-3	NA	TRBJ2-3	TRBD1	CASSPTWTGGDTQYF	TGTGCCAGCAGTCCCACCTGGACAGGGGGAGATACGCAGTATTTT
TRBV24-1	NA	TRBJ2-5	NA	CATSDYRQEKTQYF	TGTGCCACCAGTGACTACCGACAGGAGAAGACCCAGTACTTC
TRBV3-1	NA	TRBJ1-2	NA	CASSQLAGYGYTF	TGTGCCAGCAGCCAACTGGCAGGCTATGGCTACACCTTC
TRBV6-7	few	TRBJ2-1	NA	CASSTESSYNEQFF	TGTGCCAGCAGTACAGAAAGCTCCTACAATGAGCAGTTCTTC
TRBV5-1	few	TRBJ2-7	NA	CASSLTANGGEQYF	TGCGCCAGCAGCTTGACCGCAAACGGGGGCGAGCAGTACTTC
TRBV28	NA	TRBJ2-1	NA	CASSQRTVEQFF	TGTGCCAGCAGCCAGCGGACAGTAGAGCAGTTCTTC
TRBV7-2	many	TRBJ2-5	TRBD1	CASSGTGPQETQYF	TGTGCCAGCAGTGGGACAGGCCCCCAAGAGACCCAGTACTTC
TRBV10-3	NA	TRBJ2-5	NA	CAISTGETQYF	TGTGCCATCTCGACCGGGGAGACCCAGTACTTC
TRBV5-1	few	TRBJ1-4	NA	CASSLTGTNSEKLFF	TGCGCCAGCAGCTTGACAGGGACCAACAGTGAAAAACTGTTTTTT
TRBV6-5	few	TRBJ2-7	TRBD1	CATLGTASYEQYF	TGTGCCACCCTCGGGACAGCCTCCTACGAGCAGTACTTC
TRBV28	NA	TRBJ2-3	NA	CASTAGPTQYF	TGTGCCAGCACAGCCGGACCTACGCAGTATTTT
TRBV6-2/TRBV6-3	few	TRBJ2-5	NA	CASSYSGREETQYF	TGTGCCAGCAGTTACTCGGGCAGGGAAGAGACCCAGTACTTC
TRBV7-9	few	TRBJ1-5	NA	CASSLNGYSNQPQHF	TGTGCCAGCAGCTTAAACGGCTATAGCAATCAGCCCCAGCATTTT
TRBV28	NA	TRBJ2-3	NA	CASSLAREDLADTQYF	TGTGCCAGCAGTTTAGCGAGGGAAGACCTAGCAGATACGCAGTATTTT
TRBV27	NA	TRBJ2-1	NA	CASSYLPPLGATIDEQFF	TGTGCCAGCAGTTACCTCCCACCCCTGGGAGCTACAATCGATGAGCAGTTCTTC
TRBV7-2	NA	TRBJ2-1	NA	CASSTLTSNEQFF	TGTGCCAGCAGCACCCTGACTAGTAATGAGCAGTTCTTC
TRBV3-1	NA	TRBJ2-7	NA	CASSQDLLAEQYF	TGTGCCAGCAGCCAAGATCTTCTGGCCGAGCAGTACTTC